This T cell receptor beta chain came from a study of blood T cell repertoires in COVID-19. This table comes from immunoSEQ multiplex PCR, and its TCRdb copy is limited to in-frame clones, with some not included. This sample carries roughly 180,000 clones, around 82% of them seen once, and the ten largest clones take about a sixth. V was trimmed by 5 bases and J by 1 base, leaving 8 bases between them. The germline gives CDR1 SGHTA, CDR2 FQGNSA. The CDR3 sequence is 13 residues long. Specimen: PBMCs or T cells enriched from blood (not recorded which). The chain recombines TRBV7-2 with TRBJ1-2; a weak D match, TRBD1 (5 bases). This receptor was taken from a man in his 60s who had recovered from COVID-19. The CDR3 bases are TGTGCCAGCAGCCTAGACAGTAACTATGGCTACACCTTC. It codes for CASSLDSNYGYTF.